This note documents a single T cell receptor beta chain sequence. No cognate antigen has been identified for it. Base-call qualities are not available, and no considerably larger clone is one nucleotide away. According to the germline V gene (reference sequence), CDR1 reads LNHDA and CDR2 reads SQIVND. V lost 6 bases and J lost 7 bases, and the count of bases not matched to a germline gene is 7. The CDR3, cysteine through phenylalanine, is 13 amino acids long. Kept here is only the CDR3 DNA, which spans 39 bases and is read in frame from base 1. The record originates from a study of OX40 agonist ivuxolimab in advanced cancers. For the wider study: Ivuxolimab was a fully human IgG2 agonistic monoclonal antibody targeting the costimulatory receptor OX40 (CD134). Intravenous ivuxolimab was administered to patients every 2 weeks at six dose levels: 0.01, 0.1, 0.3, 1.5, 3 and 10 mg/kg. Patients were allowed to have had prior anti-PD-1, anti-PD-L1 or anti-CTLA-4 therapy, and 40% of the dose-escalation patients had previously received checkpoint inhibitors. In the dose-escalation cohort, 82.7% of patients were male, and the mean age was around 60 years, with a range of 23 to 79. Of the roughly 51 dose-escalation patients, hepatocellular carcinoma was present in roughly 19, melanoma in approximately 15, renal cell carcinoma in 9 and head and neck cancer in 9. The paper reports the monotherapy dose-escalation portion (N of about 51 patients) of the phase I ivuxolimab trial. Partial responses occurred in three dose-escalation patients, of whom one had hepatocellular carcinoma and two had cutaneous melanoma. The purpose of peripheral TCRbeta sequencing was to test whether ivuxolimab changed TCR sequence diversity and led to clonal T-cell expansion.

Genomic DNA was extracted from sorted cells for sequencing of the TCRbeta CDR3 region. The immunoSEQ Assay was used to sequence the TCRbeta CDR3 regions. The clones in this table, taken by TCRdb from immuneACCESS, are in-frame only. Not every clone is retained; where verified, under half of the shortfall comes from an unresolved V gene, and the cause of the rest is unknown. The sample table holds about 45,000 clones, of which 75% to 90% were seen once. The ten largest make up over 12% of the sample. Overall study results and their limits: In the 0.1-3.0 mg/kg groups, partial responders were among the patients with the lowest normalized peripheral clonal expansion, particularly in CD8+ T cells. Clonal expansion of both CD4+ and CD8+ blood T cells was observed from baseline to week 6 at doses 0.1 to 3.0 mg/kg. Low levels of normalized T-cell clonal expansion were also shown by some nonresponding patients. The antigen specificity of the peripheral T cells that underwent clonal expansion was not determined. After ivuxolimab, more expanded clones were found on average in CD8+ T cells than in CD4+ T cells.

The trial excluded patients who had a history of autoimmune disease or were on systemic immunosuppression. Peripheral blood for TCR sequencing was drawn from every dose cohort at baseline, at cycle 4 day 1 and at cycle 7 day 1. Samples were obtained from an open-label, multicenter, first-in-human phase I dose-escalation trial of ivuxolimab. Adults with locally advanced or metastatic melanoma, renal cell, hepatocellular, or head and neck squamous cell carcinoma were enrolled in the trial. Before TCR sequencing, CD4+ T cells and CD8+ T cells were sorted from peripheral blood as separate populations. The chain links TRBV19 with TRBJ2-7; 9 central nucleotides agree with TRBD1. Sequenced material: CD4+ or CD8+ T cells sorted from blood, taken in a trial of the OX40 agonist ivuxolimab. The sequence came from an adult with an advanced solid tumor such as melanoma, head and neck, liver or kidney cancer. CDR3 loop: CASSTGTGQEQYF. The nucleotides are TGTGCCAGTAGCACAGGGACAGGGCAAGAGCAGTACTTC.